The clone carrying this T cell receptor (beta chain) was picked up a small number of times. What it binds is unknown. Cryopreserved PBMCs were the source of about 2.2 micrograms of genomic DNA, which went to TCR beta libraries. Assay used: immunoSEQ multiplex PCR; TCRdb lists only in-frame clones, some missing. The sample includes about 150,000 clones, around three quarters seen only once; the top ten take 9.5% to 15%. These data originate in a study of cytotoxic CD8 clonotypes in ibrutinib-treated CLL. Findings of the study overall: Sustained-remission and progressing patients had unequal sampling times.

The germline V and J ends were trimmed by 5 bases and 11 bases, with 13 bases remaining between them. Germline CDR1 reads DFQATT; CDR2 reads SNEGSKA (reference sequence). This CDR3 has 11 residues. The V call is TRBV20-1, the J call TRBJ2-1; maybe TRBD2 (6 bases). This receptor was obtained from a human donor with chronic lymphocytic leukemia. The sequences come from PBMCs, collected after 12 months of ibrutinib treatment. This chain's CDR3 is CSALLREQQFF. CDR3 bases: TGCAGTGCTCTCCTACGGGAGCAGCAGTTCTTC.